This T cell receptor (beta chain) is drawn from a study of cytomegalovirus exposure and HLA in healthy donors. Study results and limitations: A few of the chains that were CMV-associated were confirmed in vitro to be specific for CMV antigens. Association of approximately 18,000 TCR beta sequences with HLA alleles was found at 0.05 false discovery rate in a later analysis. What a later analysis showed was that several of the most significant clusters appeared linked to common viral pathogens. TCR beta chains numbering approximately 150 were designated cytomegalovirus-associated.

Vbeta (60) and Jbeta (13) primers were used in the PCR. The table came from immunoSEQ multiplex PCR; TCRdb's copy has only in-frame clones and leaves some out. Of some 140,000 clones in the sample, 75% to 90% were seen once. The CDR3 length is 17 residues. V shed 2 bases and J 4 bases; nucleotides not matched to a gene: 7. CDR1 SGHAT and CDR2 FQNNGV come from the germline V gene. This clone has more than one count but fewer than ten. The antigen is not known. Sequenced sample: PBMCs. The receptor was isolated from a woman between 45 and 65 years old in good health and CMV-seropositive. The V call is TRBV11-2, the J call TRBJ2-7; TRBD2 matches at 14 bases. CDR3 sequence: CASSLNRGLAGAYEQYF. The CDR3, as DNA: TGTGCCAGCAGCTTAAATCGGGGACTAGCGGGAGCTTACGAGCAGTACTTC.